These 10 T cell receptor beta chains share one sample of origin, sequenced in a study of blood T cell repertoires in COVID-19. Data came from immunoSEQ multiplex PCR; TCRdb stores just in-frame clones and leaves some out. The sample consists of about 200,000 clones, around 90% of them appearing once. The sample comprised PBMCs or T cells enriched from blood (not recorded which). These receptors were taken from a man aged 25-45 years who had recovered from COVID-19.

This chain links TRBV10-1 with TRBJ2-7; 9 bases align to TRBD1. This CDR3 region has 15 residues. The ends lost 3 bases at V and 4 bases at J; junction bases unmatched: 7. The germline V gene encodes CDR1 WNHNN and CDR2 SYGVQD (reference sequence). The CDR3 DNA is TGCGCCAGCAGTGAAAGACAGGGGGTTAGATACGAGCAGTACTTC. Translation gives CASSERQGVRYEQYF.

This chain joins TRBV5-3 and TRBJ1-5, with TRBD1 as a possible D gene (6 bases). Being an ORF, TRBV5-3 has a function that is uncertain. Trimming left V 4 bases short and J 8 bases short, with 19 bases between. The CDR3 is made up of 15 amino acids. The CDR3 is CARSLRDTSGEPQHF. CDR3 bases: TGTGCCAGAAGCCTAAGGGACACCTCTGGGGAGCCCCAGCATTTT.

This chain uses TRBV5-1 with TRBJ1-1; no clear D gene. The V end was cut by 0 bases, the J end by 0 bases, with 6 bases between. Germline loops: CDR1 SGHRS, CDR2 YFSETQ. This CDR3 spans 14 amino acids. CDR3 sequence: CASSLGAMNTEAFF. CDR3 in DNA: TGCGCCAGCAGCTTGGGGGCTATGAACACTGAAGCTTTCTTT.

The chain uses TRBV10-1 and TRBJ2-5; no clear D. The V and J ends lost 6 bases and 4 bases respectively, with 12 bases between them. Germline assignment: CDR1 WNHNN and CDR2 SYGVQD (reference sequence). This CDR3 is 13 amino acids long. The CDR3 is CASSYSLAETQYF. The CDR3, as DNA: TGCGCCAGCAGCTACAGCTTGGCAGAGACCCAGTACTTC.

The rearrangement links TRBV7-9 to TRBJ2-5, with TRBD1 as a possible D gene (5 bases). The length of the CDR3 is 14 residues. The V and J ends lost 2 bases and 1 base respectively, with 8 bases between them. Germline CDR1 is SEHNR and CDR2 is FQNEAQ (reference sequence). CDR3 protein: CASSLFRVQETQYF. The CDR3 region has the DNA TGTGCCAGCAGCTTATTCAGGGTCCAAGAGACCCAGTACTTC.

The rearrangement joins TRBV7-2 to TRBJ1-5; the D is unclear. The CDR3 spans 14 residues. Germline V gives CDR1 SGHTA, CDR2 FQGNSA. With 1 base removed from V and 6 bases from J, the gap between germline ends came to 10 bases. The CDR3 DNA sequence: TGTGCCAGCAGCTTAGATTCGGGGAGTCAGCCCCAGCATTTT. Amino acids: CASSLDSGSQPQHF.

The V and J genes are TRBV6-1 and TRBJ2-5; 8 bases fit TRBD2. V dropped 0 bases and J dropped 5; count of bases not matched to a gene: 8. Germline CDR1 reads MNHNS; CDR2 reads SASEGT. The CDR3 consists of 16 residues. The CDR3 region has the DNA TGTGCCAGCAGTGAAGCAACACTAGCGGCGGGGGAGACCCAGTACTTC. Its protein is CASSEATLAAGETQYF.

The V and J genes are TRBV6-1 and TRBJ2-7, with TRBD1 matching 9 bases. Trimming took 2 bases from V and 5 from J; bases not matched to a gene: 10. This CDR3 spans 16 amino acids. Germline values: CDR1 MNHNS, CDR2 SASEGT. The CDR3 bases are TGTGCCAGCAGTGAAAGTCACGGGACAGGGAGTAACGAGCAGTACTTC. Its translation is CASSESHGTGSNEQYF.

V and J are TRBV6-5 and TRBJ1-3; 7 bases line up with TRBD1. CDR1 and CDR2 (germline): MNHEY, SVGAGI. Trimming cost V 5 bases and J 0 bases; bases outside gene matches: 4. The CDR3 totals 15 residues. The CDR3 protein is CASSRTGSSGNTIYF. The CDR3 region has the DNA TGTGCCAGCAGTCGGACAGGAAGCTCTGGAAACACCATATATTTT.

This chain connects TRBV30 to TRBJ2-3, with TRBD2 identical over 9 bases. Germline-derived CDR1 and CDR2 are GTSNPN and SVGIG (reference sequence). J gave up 3 bases and V 0 bases, and 4 bases lay outside the gene matches. There are 15 residues in the CDR3. For the CDR3, the DNA is TGTGCCTGGAGTGTCGTCCTAGCGGGGACAGATACGCAGTATTTT. It translates to CAWSVVLAGTDTQYF.